A single sample is the source of the 15 T cell receptor beta chains below, sequenced in a study of immune evolution from preneoplasia to lung adenocarcinoma. The assay was immunoSEQ multiplex PCR, and TCRdb's table has in-frame clones only and misses some. The sample comprises about 13,000 clones, about four fifths of which are singletons, and 4.2% rests with the top ten. The sequenced sample was FFPE minimally invasive lung adenocarcinoma tissue. The receptors originated from a person aged 70 to 85 with lung adenocarcinoma.

The chain couples TRBV25-1 to TRBJ1-1, with a possible D match to TRBD1 (5 bases). The CDR3 contains 14 residues. CDR1 MGHDK and CDR2 SYGVNS come from the germline V gene. V was shortened by 6 bases and J by 5 bases, with 16 bases between the two germline ends. As DNA, the CDR3 is TGTGCCAGCAGCCCCGTGTCAGGGTCGACTGAAGCTTTCTTT. Its translation: CASSPVSGSTEAFF.

The CDR3 loop is CASRSGQGAGEQYF. The DNA of the CDR3 is TGTGCCAGCAGGTCTGGACAGGGGGCGGGGGAGCAGTACTTC. The rearrangement uses TRBV6-6 and TRBJ2-7; 11 nucleotides line up with TRBD1. The V and J ends lost 6 bases and 7 bases, in that order; junction bases with no gene match: 8. The CDR3 loop spans 14 amino acids. Looked up from germline, CDR1 is MNHNY and CDR2 is SVGAGI (reference sequence).

The rearrangement links TRBV30 to TRBJ1-1; possible D gene TRBD1, 5 bases. The germline V and J ends were trimmed by 5 bases and 1 base, with 11 bases remaining between them. The CDR3 sequence is 13 residues long. The germline V gene encodes CDR1 GTSNPN and CDR2 SVGIG (reference sequence). CDR3 in amino acids: CAWDPGTNTEAFF. The CDR3 DNA reads TGTGCCTGGGATCCAGGGACGAACACTGAAGCTTTCTTT.

This clone turned up a few times. This sequence joins TRBV2 and TRBJ2-7, with 8 bases lining up with TRBD1. J was trimmed by 4 bases and V by 6 bases; bases with no gene match: 8. The germline gives CDR1 SNHLY, CDR2 FYNNEI. The CDR3 consists of 14 residues. The CDR3 loop is CASRRTGGAYEQYF. Written as DNA, the CDR3 is TGTGCCAGCAGACGCACAGGGGGAGCGTACGAGCAGTACTTC.

The chain couples TRBV10-1 to TRBJ2-3; D call uncertain. This CDR3 region has 15 residues. The V end lost 1 base, the J end lost 0 bases, and 8 bases lay between the germline ends. Germline CDR1 and CDR2: WNHNN and SYGVQD (reference sequence). CDR3 protein: CASSEWGSSTDTQYF. DNA for the CDR3: TGCGCCAGCAGTGAGTGGGGTTCTAGCACAGATACGCAGTATTTT.

The CDR3 is CAISALTENTIYF. DNA for the CDR3: TGTGCCATCAGTGCCTTGACAGAAAACACCATATATTTT. The genes are TRBV10-3 and TRBJ1-3; possible D gene TRBD1, 5 bases. Germline V gene sequence: CDR1 ENHRY, CDR2 SYGVKD. The CDR3 loop spans 13 amino acids. V was trimmed by 4 bases and J by 6 bases, leaving 10 bases between them.

This sequence joins TRBV6-5 and TRBJ1-1; D remains unclear. CDR3 size: 13 residues. V lost 7 bases and J lost 1, with 10 bases in between. CDR1 MNHEY and CDR2 SVGAGI come from the germline V gene. CDR3: CASNSDPNTEAFF. The CDR3 DNA reads as TGTGCCAGCAATTCCGACCCGAACACTGAAGCTTTCTTT.

The chain employs TRBV19 and TRBJ2-3; 8 bases align to TRBD1. Germline V lookup: CDR1 LNHDA, CDR2 SQIVND (reference sequence). The CDR3 runs 15 residues. J was trimmed by 1 base and V by 4 bases; bases with no gene match: 4. The CDR3 is CASSRDRLGTDTQYF. The CDR3 region has the DNA TGTGCCAGTAGTAGGGACAGGCTGGGCACAGATACGCAGTATTTT. The whole variable domain, remainder taken from reference TRBV19 and TRBJ2-3, is DGGITQSPKYLFRKEGQNVTLSCEQNLNHDAMYWYRQDPGQGLRLIYYSQIVNDFQKGDIAEGYSVSREKKESFPLTVTSAQKNPTAFYLCASSRDRLGTDTQYFGPGTRLTVL.

The genes are TRBV30 and TRBJ1-5; 8 nucleotides agree with TRBD1. Germline trimming cut 5 bases from V and 4 bases from J; bases unmatched to any gene: 4. Per germline, CDR1 GTSNPN and CDR2 SVGIG (reference sequence). This CDR3 comprises 13 residues. The CDR3 loop is CAWAGGLNQPQHF. The CDR3 DNA reads as TGTGCCTGGGCAGGGGGCTTGAATCAGCCCCAGCATTTT.

V gene TRBV5-1 combines with J gene TRBJ1-1; 8 nucleotides line up with TRBD1. Trimming cost V 0 bases and J 9 bases; bases outside gene matches: 7. The CDR3 has 14 amino acids. Germline loops: CDR1 SGHRS, CDR2 YFSETQ. CDR3 sequence (DNA): TGCGCCAGCAGCTTGGGGACCCAGGGGGCGCAAGCTTTCTTT. It translates to CASSLGTQGAQAFF.

The chain has TRBV11-3 and TRBJ2-3; the match to TRBD1 covers 7 bases. Germline loops: CDR1 SGHNT, CDR2 YENEEA. This CDR3 is built from 16 residues. The V segment lost 1 base and the J segment 0 bases; nucleotides outside the gene matches: 4. In DNA form, the CDR3 reads TGTGCCAGCAGCTTAGGGGACAGTACTAGCACAGATACGCAGTATTTT. Translating gives CASSLGDSTSTDTQYF. The full variable domain, with the rest looked up from reference TRBV11-3 and TRBJ2-3, is EAGVVQSPRYKIIEKKQPVAFWCNPISGHNTLYWYLQNLGQGPELLIRYENEEAVDDSQLPKDRFSAERLKGVDSTLKIQPAELGDSAVYLCASSLGDSTSTDTQYFGPGTRLTVL.

This rearrangement joins TRBV5-8 to TRBJ2-2; tentative D call: TRBD1 (6 bases). Germline V lookup: CDR1 SGHTS, CDR2 YDEGEE. V was shortened by 5 bases and J by 0 bases, with 17 bases between the two germline ends. The CDR3 spans 17 residues. The CDR3 spells CASRTGLRGTNTGELFF. CDR3 in DNA: TGTGCCAGCAGAACAGGGTTGAGAGGGACGAACACCGGGGAGCTGTTTTTT.

This clone has more than one count but fewer than ten. The genes are TRBV9 and TRBJ2-3; TRBD2 agrees at 7 bases. V shed 5 bases and J 4 bases; nucleotides not matched to a gene: 10. This CDR3 spans 15 amino acids. Germline V lookup: CDR1 SGDLS, CDR2 YYNGEE. CDR3: CASSTGGSGSDTQYF. The DNA of the CDR3 is TGTGCCAGCAGTACTGGCGGGAGTGGTTCAGATACGCAGTATTTT. Using reference TRBV9 and TRBJ2-3 for the parts outside the CDR3, the full variable domain is DSGVTQTPKHLITATGQRVTLRCSPRSGDLSVYWYQQSLDQGLQFLIQYYNGEERAKGNILERFSAQQFPDLHSELNLSSLELGDSALYFCASSTGGSGSDTQYFGPGTRLTVL.

This clone was observed a handful of times. The chain is built from TRBV9 and TRBJ2-3, with 10 bases fitting TRBD2. With V trimmed by 0 bases and J by 5 bases, 9 bases remained unmatched. There are 17 residues in the CDR3. Per germline, CDR1 SGDLS and CDR2 YYNGEE. The chain's CDR3 is CASSVGSGLAGEDTQYF. The CDR3 DNA reads TGTGCCAGCAGCGTAGGATCGGGGCTAGCGGGAGAAGATACGCAGTATTTT.

This chain joins TRBV14 and TRBJ1-3; TRBD1 matches 7 bases. The V and J ends lost 7 bases and 8 bases, in that order; junction bases with no gene match: 8. The CDR3 has 13 amino acids. Germline V CDR1 and CDR2: SGHDN, FVKESK. In DNA form, the CDR3 reads TGTGCCAGCAAAATCCAGGGGGGACACACCATATATTTT. Amino acids: CASKIQGGHTIYF.